Presented here are 32 T cell receptor beta chains from one specimen sequenced in a study of human T cells and chemical hapten exposure (dated by TCRdb to about 2021). The receptor library was made with RACE. Sequencing relied on a NextSeq 500. The public reads were run again by TCRdb, first through fastp at Q25 and then through MiXCR, and only productive beta chains were kept. Each record represents a unique CDR3 protein, reported with the most common genes and DNA among its rows. The sample yields around 100,000 distinct CDR3 sequences; 11% were counted once. The ten largest clonotypes hold around 3.1% of the sample. The intended sense of this specimen's time point label: pre-sensitization, week 0. The treatment or condition label for this specimen denotes: therapeutic diphenylcyclopropenone sensitization with weekly scalp DPC. The sample in question was whole blood, obtained in connection with sensitization to the hapten diphenylcyclopropenone (DPC). The receptors stem from a woman aged 55-69 years with alopecia areata. Some clones in this sample may be carry-over from other donors' samples.

This clonotype occurred many times. The chain recombines TRBV20-1 with TRBJ2-7; no reliable D call. The CDR3 is 14 residues long. V was cut by 2 bases and J by 0 bases, with 11 bases left in between. The germline V gene has CDR1 DFQATT and CDR2 SNEGSKA (reference sequence). The CDR3 DNA follows: TGCAGTGCTAGAAGTTCGACGAGCTCCTACGAGCAGTACTTC. Residues: CSARSSTSSYEQYF.

This clonotype was detected ten times or more. This sequence joins TRBV11-2 and TRBJ2-7, with D maybe TRBD2 (6 bases). The germline V and J ends were trimmed by 0 bases and 6 bases, with 9 bases remaining between them. The CDR3 spans 13 residues. The V gene's germline CDR1 is SGHAT and CDR2 FQNNGV. The CDR3 here is CASSLEAGGEQYF. Here the CDR3 DNA reads TGTGCCAGCAGCTTAGAAGCCGGGGGCGAGCAGTACTTC.

The V gene is TRBV20-1, the J gene TRBJ2-5; the D is unclear. The CDR3 covers 12 residues. V gave up 2 bases and J gave up 6 bases, with 10 bases separating them. Germline values: CDR1 DFQATT, CDR2 SNEGSKA (reference sequence). The CDR3 sequence is CSARRAEKTQYF. The CDR3 DNA is TGCAGTGCTAGACGGGCAGAGAAGACCCAGTACTTC.

This clonotype was observed a handful of times. The chain is built from TRBV7-9 and TRBJ1-5; no firm D call. V was trimmed by 4 bases and J by 7 bases, leaving 8 bases between them. This CDR3 region has 12 residues. CDR1 is SEHNR, CDR2 FQNEAQ, per germline (reference sequence). The chain's CDR3 is CASSSSRQPQHF. In DNA form, the CDR3 reads TGTGCCAGCAGCTCCAGCCGCCAGCCCCAGCATTTT.

The sample holds a few counts of this clonotype. The genes are TRBV7-3 and TRBJ2-7, with D possibly matching TRBD1 (6 bases). Trimming removed 7 bases from V and 0 bases from J, with 16 bases in between. Germline loops: CDR1 SGHTA, CDR2 FQGTGA. The CDR3 has 15 amino acids. In DNA, the CDR3 is TGTGCCAGCAAAAACCTAGACAGGTTCTCCTACGAGCAGTACTTC. It specifies CASKNLDRFSYEQYF. The variable domain in full, with the rest retrieved from reference TRBV7-3 and TRBJ2-7, is GAGVSQTPSNKVTEKGKYVELRCDPISGHTALYWYRQSLGQGPEFLIYFQGTGAADDSGLPNDRFFAVRPEGSVSTLKIQRTERGDSAVYLCASKNLDRFSYEQYFGPGTRLTVT.

The chain has TRBV11-2 and TRBJ2-1; no reliable D call. The germline CDR1 and CDR2 sequences are SGHAT and FQNNGV. The length of the CDR3 is 15 residues. V was trimmed by 2 bases and J by 7 bases, leaving 15 bases between them. The CDR3 is CASSLNSFNSNEQFF. The CDR3 coding sequence is TGTGCCAGCAGCTTAAACTCGTTCAATTCGAATGAGCAGTTCTTC. The whole variable domain, remainder taken from reference TRBV11-2 and TRBJ2-1, is EAGVAQSPRYKIIEKRQSVAFWCNPISGHATLYWYQQILGQGPKLLIQFQNNGVVDDSQLPKDRFSAERLKGVDSTLKIQPAKLEDSAVYLCASSLNSFNSNEQFFGPGTRLTVL.

This clonotype has more than one count but fewer than ten. The rearrangement links TRBV27 to TRBJ1-2; 8 bases line up with TRBD1. V lost 6 bases to trimming and J lost 5 bases; unmatched junction nucleotides: 5. CDR3 length: 13 amino acids. Germline V gene lookup returns CDR1 MNHEY and CDR2 SMNVEV (reference sequence). The CDR3 sequence is CASRIGQGYGYTF. The CDR3, as DNA: TGTGCCAGCAGAATCGGACAGGGTTATGGCTACACCTTC.

This chain joins TRBV29-1 and TRBJ1-3; possible D gene TRBD1, 5 bases. In germline, CDR1 is SQVTM, CDR2 ANQGSEA. Trimming pared 7 bases from V and 0 bases from J, leaving 16 bases between. This CDR3 region has 15 residues. CDR3 in DNA: TGCAGCGCCTGGGGGGAAGGGTACTCTGGAAACACCATATATTTT. It translates to CSAWGEGYSGNTIYF.

This clonotype was seen a handful of times. The rearrangement uses TRBV30 and TRBJ2-7, with TRBD1 matching over 8 bases. Per the germline V gene, CDR1 is GTSNPN and CDR2 is SVGIG (reference sequence). The V segment lost 5 bases and the J segment 6 bases; nucleotides outside the gene matches: 6. The CDR3 length is 12 residues. CDR3 sequence: CAWGQGGFEQYF. CDR3 nucleotide sequence: TGTGCCTGGGGACAGGGTGGCTTCGAGCAGTACTTC.

The table lists this clonotype with many counts. This rearrangement joins TRBV25-1 to TRBJ2-2; 8 nucleotides agree with TRBD2. The V gene's germline CDR1 is MGHDK and CDR2 SYGVNS. Trimming at V came to 7 bases and at J to 0 bases, leaving 4 bases not matched to a gene. The CDR3 consists of 15 residues. The CDR3 DNA reads as TGTGCCAGCATAGCGGGACGCGCGAACACCGGGGAGCTGTTTTTT. Amino acids: CASIAGRANTGELFF.

The table lists this clonotype with many counts. V and J are TRBV10-3 and TRBJ1-1; unclear D gene. The CDR3 contains 14 residues. The V end lost 10 bases, the J end lost 0 bases, and 15 bases lay between the germline ends. Germline V CDR1 and CDR2: ENHRY, SYGVKD. This chain's CDR3 is CATWTRNMNTEAFF. The CDR3 nucleotides are TGTGCCACCTGGACCCGAAATATGAACACTGAAGCTTTCTTT.

This chain uses TRBV6-6 with TRBJ2-2; D is perhaps TRBD1 or TRBD2 (5 bases each). V lost 5 bases and J lost 6, with 10 bases in between. The germline gives CDR1 MNHNY, CDR2 SVGAGI (reference sequence). CDR3 length: 13 amino acids. This chain's CDR3 is CASSIQDSGELFF. The CDR3 DNA reads TGTGCCAGCAGTATACAGGACTCCGGGGAGCTGTTTTTT.

In its sample, this clonotype was seen many times. The chain employs TRBV20-1 and TRBJ1-1; D unresolved. There are 10 residues in the CDR3. Germline CDR1 is DFQATT and CDR2 is SNEGSKA (reference sequence). V was pared by 6 bases and J by 11 bases, with 13 bases between. CDR3: CSAGRVMAFF. In DNA form, the CDR3 reads TGCAGTGCGGGAAGAGTGATGGCTTTCTTT.

This clonotype was counted at least ten times. The rearrangement links TRBV5-1 to TRBJ2-7; D gene ambiguous. Germline lookup yields CDR1 SGHRS and CDR2 YFSETQ. V was clipped by 0 bases and J by 0 bases, with 10 bases between them. The CDR3 contains 15 residues. CDR3 sequence reads: CASSLGGTYSYEQYF. CDR3 in DNA: TGCGCCAGCAGCTTGGGTGGCACATACTCCTACGAGCAGTACTTC.

This clonotype has more than one count but fewer than ten. This rearrangement joins TRBV19 to TRBJ1-5; 11 bases fit TRBD1. There are 18 residues in the CDR3. V was pared by 4 bases and J by 9 bases, with 17 bases of the junction left unmatched. CDR1 is LNHDA and CDR2 is SQIVND in the germline V gene (reference sequence). The CDR3 DNA is TGTGCCAGTAGTAGGGGCTTCGGGACAGGGGGTACTCTTCGGCCCCAGCATTTT. Residues: CASSRGFGTGGTLRPQHF.

This clonotype was observed a few times. The V gene is TRBV7-3, the J gene TRBJ1-2; D unclear. Germline CDR1 reads SGHTA; CDR2 reads FQGTGA. The V gene lost 4 bases and the J gene lost 4 bases, with 10 bases spanning the gap. The CDR3 consists of 13 residues. CDR3 sequence: CASSSNPSYGYTF. DNA for the CDR3: TGTGCCAGCAGCTCTAACCCCAGCTATGGCTACACCTTC.

This clonotype was detected a few times. V and J are TRBV6-2 or TRBV6-3 and TRBJ1-5, with 8 bases lining up with TRBD1. The germline V gene has CDR1 MNHEY and CDR2 SVGEGT. CDR3 length equals 13 residues. V trimming: 5 bases; J trimming: 7 bases; junction bases outside the gene matches: 4. The CDR3 sequence is CASSTQGDQPQHF. In nucleotides, the CDR3 is TGTGCCAGCAGTACACAGGGGGACCAGCCCCAGCATTTT.

The J gene is TRBJ2-1, the V gene TRBV20-1, with 7 bases aligning to TRBD2. Germline V gives CDR1 DFQATT, CDR2 SNEGSKA (reference sequence). J gave up 2 bases and V 1 base, and 8 bases lay outside the gene matches. This CDR3 contains 16 residues. Here the CDR3 reads CSARVSKAGAYNEQFF. The CDR3 DNA sequence: TGCAGTGCTAGAGTGTCAAAGGCGGGGGCCTACAATGAGCAGTTCTTC.

The CDR3 protein is CASSLLIGTDNEQFF. The CDR3 bases are TGCGCCAGCAGCCTCCTGATCGGGACAGACAATGAGCAGTTCTTC. J is TRBJ2-1 and V is TRBV4-1; 7 bases fit TRBD1. The CDR3 is 15 residues long. Germline CDR1 is MGHRA and CDR2 is YSYEKL. The trim removed 4 bases at V and 5 bases at J, leaving 8 bases unmatched.

This clonotype was picked up many times. This chain connects TRBV7-2 to TRBJ1-5, with 7 bases lining up with TRBD1. The CDR3 length is 14 residues. Looked up from germline, CDR1 is SGHTA and CDR2 is FQGNSA. With 5 bases clipped from V and 2 bases from J, the junction kept 3 bases outside the gene matches. CDR3 coding DNA: TGTGCCAGCAGCCTAGACAGGGGCAATCAGCCCCAGCATTTT. This sequence encodes CASSLDRGNQPQHF.

At least ten counts were recorded for this clonotype. The chain uses TRBV5-1 and TRBJ1-3; 10 bases align to TRBD1. Per germline, CDR1 SGHRS and CDR2 YFSETQ. V lost 4 bases, J lost 1 base, and 2 bases stayed unmatched. There are 15 residues in the CDR3. In DNA, the CDR3 is TGCGCCAGCAGCCGACAGGGGGCGTCTGGAAACACCATATATTTT. This codes for CASSRQGASGNTIYF. The full variable domain, completed using reference TRBV5-1 and TRBJ1-3, is KAGVTQTPRYLIKTRGQQVTLSCSPISGHRSVSWYQQTPGQGLQFLFEYFSETQRNKGNFPGRFSGRQFSNSRSEMNVSTLELGDSALYLCASSRQGASGNTIYFGEGSWLTVV.

In this sample, this clonotype turned up many times. V is TRBV29-1 and J is TRBJ1-1; D is uncertain. CDR3 size: 13 residues. Trimming left V 7 bases short and J 1 base short, with 13 bases between. The V gene's germline CDR1 is SQVTM and CDR2 ANQGSEA. CDR3 residues: CSGSTDQNTEAFF. Here the CDR3 DNA reads TGCAGCGGGTCAACGGATCAGAACACTGAAGCTTTCTTT.

This clonotype has at least ten counts. The J gene is TRBJ1-2, the V gene TRBV12-3 or TRBV12-4; TRBD1 matches at 11 bases. V shed 5 bases, J shed 6 bases, and the junction held 17 bases outside the gene matches. The CDR3 has 18 residues. The CDR3 reads CASSPLPGQGDSNDGYTF. The CDR3 nucleotides read TGTGCCAGCAGTCCACTCCCGGGACAGGGGGATTCCAACGATGGCTACACCTTC.

The V gene is TRBV5-1, the J gene TRBJ1-1; TRBD1 matches at 9 bases. The CDR3 spans 15 residues. Germline CDR1 reads SGHRS; CDR2 reads YFSETQ. Trimming removed 4 bases from V and 2 bases from J; junction bases left unmatched: 6. CDR3 in DNA: TGCGCCAGCAGCCCGCACAGGGGGCCTAACACTGAAGCTTTCTTT. Residues: CASSPHRGPNTEAFF.

This clonotype has a count of ten or more. The gene calls are TRBV5-5 and TRBJ1-4, with D uncertain. The V gene's germline CDR1 is SGHKS and CDR2 YYEKEE (reference sequence). The CDR3 totals 16 residues. V gave up 3 bases and J gave up 8 bases, with 20 bases separating them. The CDR3 DNA sequence: TGTGCCAGCAGCTCACATGGCGCGGGAGTCAACGAAAAACTGTTTTTT. This gives the protein CASSSHGAGVNEKLFF.

This clonotype has ten or more counts. V and J are TRBV7-6 and TRBJ2-5, with 10 bases that match TRBD2. The V segment lost 7 bases and the J segment 5 bases; nucleotides outside the gene matches: 16. In germline, CDR1 is SGHVS, CDR2 FNYEAQ. The CDR3 covers 17 residues. The CDR3: CASTPAGGPVAGETQYF. CDR3 nucleotides: TGTGCCAGCACCCCAGCGGGGGGGCCCGTGGCTGGGGAGACCCAGTACTTC.

A few counts support this clonotype. This chain connects TRBV19 to TRBJ1-1, with no clear D. Per the germline V gene, CDR1 is LNHDA and CDR2 is SQIVND (reference sequence). Deletions cut 5 bases from V and 6 bases from J, with 19 bases between. The CDR3 sequence is 15 residues long. CDR3 amino acids: CASSPRQAQRAEAFF. The CDR3 coding sequence is TGTGCCAGTAGTCCCCGACAAGCGCAGCGGGCTGAAGCTTTCTTT.

The V and J genes are TRBV7-9 and TRBJ1-1; D gene ambiguous. Trimming shortened V by 6 bases and J by 0 bases, and 11 bases separated the two germline ends. The V gene's germline CDR1 is SEHNR and CDR2 FQNEAQ (reference sequence). CDR3 size: 14 residues. The DNA for the CDR3 is TGTGCCAGCAGTTTCGGAGGAGTGAACACTGAAGCTTTCTTT. It encodes CASSFGGVNTEAFF.

This clonotype came up many times. The chain employs TRBV6-2 or TRBV6-3 and TRBJ1-1; D is undetermined. CDR3 size: 13 residues. The ends were cut back, 6 bases at V and 0 bases at J, with 8 bases in the middle. The germline gives CDR1 MNHEY, CDR2 SVGEGT. CDR3 residues: CASSLDVNTEAFF. Here the CDR3 DNA reads TGTGCCAGCAGCCTGGACGTGAACACTGAAGCTTTCTTT.

This clonotype was counted ten times or more. The chain couples TRBV27 to TRBJ1-2; D perhaps matches TRBD1 (6 bases). Germline CDR1 and CDR2: MNHEY and SMNVEV (reference sequence). The V gene lost 0 bases and the J gene lost 0 bases, with 11 bases spanning the gap. The CDR3 has 16 amino acids. This CDR3 is CASSLSGTPANYGYTF. For the CDR3, the DNA is TGTGCCAGCAGTTTATCGGGGACACCCGCTAACTATGGCTACACCTTC.

Concerning this clonotype itself: One base away lies a much larger clone, so this may be a sequencing read error. The chain recombines TRBV5-1 with TRBJ1-1; D ambiguous. The germline V gene has CDR1 SGHRS and CDR2 YFSETQ. This CDR3 contains 15 residues. Trimming shortened V by 3 bases and J by 3 bases, and 15 bases separated the two germline ends. The DNA of the CDR3 is TGCGCCAGCAGCTCGAGCCCGGATATGGACACTGAAGCTTTCTTT. Amino acids: CASSSSPDMDTEAFF.

The CDR3 DNA reads TGCAGTGCTAGAACCTGGGGCGCTTGGATGAACACTGAAGCTTTCTTT. It encodes CSARTWGAWMNTEAFF. This chain links TRBV20-1 with TRBJ1-1; D possibly corresponds to TRBD1 (5 bases). The CDR3 length is 16 residues. The V gene lost 2 bases and the J gene lost 0 bases, with 16 bases spanning the gap. Germline V gene lookup returns CDR1 DFQATT and CDR2 SNEGSKA (reference sequence).